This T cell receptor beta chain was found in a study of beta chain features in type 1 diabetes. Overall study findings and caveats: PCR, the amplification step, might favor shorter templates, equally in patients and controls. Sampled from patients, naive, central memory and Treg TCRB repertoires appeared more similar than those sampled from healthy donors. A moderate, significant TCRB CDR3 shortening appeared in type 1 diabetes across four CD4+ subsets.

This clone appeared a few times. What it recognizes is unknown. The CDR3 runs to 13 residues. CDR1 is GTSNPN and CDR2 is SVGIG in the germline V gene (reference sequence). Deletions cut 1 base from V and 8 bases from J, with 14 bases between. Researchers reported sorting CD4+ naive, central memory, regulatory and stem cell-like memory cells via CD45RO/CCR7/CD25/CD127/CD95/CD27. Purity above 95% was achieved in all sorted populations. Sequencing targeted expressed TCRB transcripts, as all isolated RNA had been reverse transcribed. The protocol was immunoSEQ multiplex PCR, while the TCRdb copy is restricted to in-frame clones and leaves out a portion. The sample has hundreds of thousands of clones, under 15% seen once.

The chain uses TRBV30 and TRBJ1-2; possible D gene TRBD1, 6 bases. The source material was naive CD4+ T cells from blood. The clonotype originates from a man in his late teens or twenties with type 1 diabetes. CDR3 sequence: CAWSATGQGGYTF. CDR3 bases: TGTGCCTGGAGTGCGACAGGCCAGGGGGGCTACACCTTC. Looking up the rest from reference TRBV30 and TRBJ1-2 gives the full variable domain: SQTIHQWPATLVQPVGSPLSLECTVEGTSNPNLYWYRQAAGRGLQLLFYSVGIGQISSEVPQNLSASRPQDRQFILSSKKLLLSDSGFYLCAWSATGQGGYTFGSGTRLTVV.